Listed below are T cell receptor beta chains from one sample, sequenced in a study of blood T cell repertoires in COVID-19. TCRdb's copy holds only in-frame clones and misses some; the assay was immunoSEQ multiplex PCR. The sample lists roughly 77,000 clones, around 74% seen once, with about a tenth in the top ten. The sequenced material came from peripheral blood. Receptor source: a human donor in a cohort sampled during active COVID-19. The CDR3 runs from the conserved cysteine through the conserved F or W. The D gene is left open where the match is weak. The size of a clone is reported for some rows only, either as once, few or many, or as a class for expanded clones.

D: -
J: TRBJ2-3
V: TRBV18
size: -
DNA: TGTGCCAGCTCACCATCCGACAGGACCACAGATACGCAGTATTTT
CDR3: CASSPSDRTTDTQYF

D: -
J: TRBJ1-5
V: TRBV7-2
size: -
DNA: TGTGCCAGCAGCTTACAGCAGGGGACCCAGCCCCAGCATTTT
CDR3: CASSLQQGTQPQHF

D: TRBD1
J: TRBJ1-4
V: TRBV28
size: -
DNA: TGTGCCAGCAGTTCTCGGCAGGGGGTAGGAAAACTGTTTTTT
CDR3: CASSSRQGVGKLFF

D: -
J: TRBJ2-5
V: TRBV4-1
size: -
DNA: TGCGCCAGCAGCGCAAGTTCCTTACAAGGACAGTACCAAGAGACCCAGTACTTC
CDR3: CASSASSLQGQYQETQYF

D: TRBD1
J: TRBJ2-7
V: TRBV5-1
size: few
DNA: TGCGCCAGCAGCTTGCCTGGACAGGGGCAGTACTTC
CDR3: CASSLPGQGQYF

D: -
J: TRBJ2-7
V: TRBV6-5
size: -
DNA: TGTGCCAGCAGTCTACAACAGTACGAGCAGTACTTC
CDR3: CASSLQQYEQYF

D: -
J: TRBJ2-7
V: TRBV7-2
size: -
DNA: TGTGCCAGCAGCTTAGCGTCAAGCGTCTCCTACGAGCAGTACTTC
CDR3: CASSLASSVSYEQYF

D: -
J: TRBJ1-1
V: TRBV5-1
size: -
DNA: TGCGCCAGCAGCTTCGGCGGGGGAATGAACACTGAAGCTTTCTTT
CDR3: CASSFGGGMNTEAFF

D: -
J: TRBJ1-2
V: TRBV30
size: -
DNA: TGTGCCTGGAGTTTAACAGGGAATCCTCCTAACGGCTACACCTTC
CDR3: CAWSLTGNPPNGYTF

D: -
J: TRBJ2-3
V: TRBV7-9
size: -
DNA: TGTGCCAGCAGCTCACTTGGGAGGAAAGCATTT
CDR3: CASSSLGRKAF

D: -
J: TRBJ1-1
V: TRBV3-1/TRBV3-2
size: -
DNA: TGTGCCAGCAGCCAAGGGGGAGGGGACACTGAAGCTTTCTTT
CDR3: CASSQGGGDTEAFF

D: -
J: TRBJ1-6
V: TRBV28
size: -
DNA: TGTGCCAGCCGGTTGGGGGCGAACGCCTATAATTCACCCCTCCACTTT
CDR3: CASRLGANAYNSPLHF

D: -
J: TRBJ1-1
V: TRBV6-5
size: -
DNA: TGTGCCAGCGACCGCGGGGGAGGGAACACTGAAGCTTTCTTT
CDR3: CASDRGGGNTEAFF

D: TRBD1
J: TRBJ2-7
V: TRBV2
size: -
DNA: TGTGCCAGCAGAGGGACAGGGGGCGACGAGCAGTACTTC
CDR3: CASRGTGGDEQYF

D: -
J: TRBJ1-1
V: TRBV6-1
size: -
DNA: TGTGCCAGCAGTGAAGCGTGGAGGAGTGAAGCTTTCTTT
CDR3: CASSEAWRSEAFF

D: TRBD2
J: TRBJ2-3
V: TRBV11-3
size: once
DNA: TGTGCCAGCAGCTCGACTAGCGGGGTCACAGATACGCAGTATTTT
CDR3: CASSSTSGVTDTQYF

D: TRBD2
J: TRBJ2-7
V: TRBV3-1/TRBV3-2
size: few
DNA: TGTGCCAGCAGCCGACTAGCGGGGTCCTACGAGCAGTACTTC
CDR3: CASSRLAGSYEQYF

D: -
J: TRBJ1-5
V: TRBV12-3/TRBV12-4
size: -
DNA: TGTGCCAGCAGTGTGAGGGGCAATCAGCCCCAGCATTTT
CDR3: CASSVRGNQPQHF

D: TRBD2
J: TRBJ2-3
V: TRBV10-3
size: -
DNA: TGTGCCATCAGTGATGGGACTAGCGGCTATACGCAGTATTTT
CDR3: CAISDGTSGYTQYF

D: -
J: TRBJ1-2
V: TRBV19
size: -
DNA: TGTGCCAGTAGTATCGACAGTAACTATGGCTACACCTTC
CDR3: CASSIDSNYGYTF

D: -
J: TRBJ1-3
V: TRBV5-5
size: -
DNA: TGTGCCAGCAGCCCTGCAACACAGGGCTCTGGAAACACCATATATTTT
CDR3: CASSPATQGSGNTIYF

D: -
J: TRBJ1-6
V: TRBV30
size: few
DNA: TGTGCCTGGACACGGGAGACAGAATTATCACCCCTCCACTTT
CDR3: CAWTRETELSPLHF

D: -
J: TRBJ1-2
V: TRBV18
size: -
DNA: TGTGCCAGCTCACTAACAGGGATCGACTATGGCTACACCTTC
CDR3: CASSLTGIDYGYTF

D: TRBD2
J: TRBJ2-7
V: TRBV7-2
size: -
DNA: TGTGCCAGCAGCGTGCAGGACGGGGGGGCACACGAGCAGTACTTC
CDR3: CASSVQDGGAHEQYF

D: TRBD2
J: TRBJ2-5
V: TRBV19
size: -
DNA: TGTGCCAGTAGTATAGATCAGCCTAGCGGGGTAAAAGAGACCCAGTACTTC
CDR3: CASSIDQPSGVKETQYF

D: -
J: TRBJ2-6
V: TRBV28
size: -
DNA: TGTGCCAGCAGCCAAGCTTCAGGCAACCCTAAGAGCTCTGGGGCCAACGTCCTGACTTTC
CDR3: CASSQASGNPKSSGANVLTF

D: -
J: TRBJ1-2
V: TRBV29-1
size: -
DNA: TGCAGCGCTCGATTTCACGGCTATGGCTACACCTTC
CDR3: CSARFHGYGYTF

D: -
J: TRBJ1-2
V: TRBV10-3
size: -
DNA: TGTGCCATCAGTGCCAGCGGATATGGCTACACCTTC
CDR3: CAISASGYGYTF

D: -
J: TRBJ1-6
V: TRBV3-1/TRBV3-2
size: few
DNA: TGTGCCAGCAGCCAAGTCATCGGGGGAAATTCACCCCTCCACTTT
CDR3: CASSQVIGGNSPLHF

D: TRBD1
J: TRBJ1-5
V: TRBV6-6
size: -
DNA: TGTGCCAGCAGTACCGGACAGGGCAAAAGGCAGCCCCAGCATTTT
CDR3: CASSTGQGKRQPQHF

D: -
J: TRBJ2-7
V: TRBV18
size: few
DNA: TGTGCCAGCTCACCCGCCGTGGGGGGCTACGAGCAGTACTTC
CDR3: CASSPAVGGYEQYF

D: TRBD1
J: TRBJ1-1
V: TRBV27
size: once
DNA: TGTGCCAGCAGTTTGACAGGGAGGACTGAAGCTTTCTTT
CDR3: CASSLTGRTEAFF

D: -
J: TRBJ2-3
V: TRBV28
size: -
DNA: TGTGCCAGCAGGAGGGCTAGCACAGATACGCAGTATTTT
CDR3: CASRRASTDTQYF

D: -
J: TRBJ2-5
V: TRBV7-2
size: -
DNA: TGTGCCAGCAGCTTAATTCTAGCTCTAGAGACCCAGTACTTC
CDR3: CASSLILALETQYF

D: -
J: TRBJ2-4
V: TRBV9
size: -
DNA: TGTGCCAGCAGCCGAGATCCAACAGGGCCCATTCAGTACTTC
CDR3: CASSRDPTGPIQYF

D: -
J: TRBJ2-6
V: TRBV6-5
size: -
DNA: TGTGCCAGCACGTGGGGCATTGGGGCCAACGTCCTGACTTTC
CDR3: CASTWGIGANVLTF

D: -
J: TRBJ1-2
V: TRBV3-1/TRBV3-2
size: -
DNA: TGTGCCAGCAGCCAAGACAGAGGGTATGGCTACACCTTC
CDR3: CASSQDRGYGYTF

D: -
J: TRBJ1-1
V: TRBV14
size: -
DNA: TGTGCCAGCAGGCACACAGGCCTGAACACTGAAGCTTTCTTT
CDR3: CASRHTGLNTEAFF

D: TRBD2
J: TRBJ2-2
V: TRBV18
size: -
DNA: TGTGCCAGCTCACCGGGACTAGCGGGTATCGGGGAGCTGTTTTTT
CDR3: CASSPGLAGIGELFF

D: -
J: TRBJ1-1
V: TRBV9
size: few
DNA: TGTGCCAGCAGCGTACGGTCGGTGAACACTGAAGCTTTCTTT
CDR3: CASSVRSVNTEAFF

D: TRBD1
J: TRBJ2-7
V: TRBV18
size: once
DNA: TGTGCCAGCTCACCATTGGGACAGGGGGCGAACGAGCAGTACTTC
CDR3: CASSPLGQGANEQYF

D: -
J: TRBJ2-7
V: TRBV3-1/TRBV3-2
size: -
DNA: TGTGCCAGCAGCCAAATTAAGCCAGGGATCTCCTACGAGCAGTACTTC
CDR3: CASSQIKPGISYEQYF

D: TRBD2
J: TRBJ2-5
V: TRBV11-2
size: -
DNA: TGTGCCAGCAGCTTAGATAGAGCGGGAACCGTGTACCAAGAGACCCAGTACTTC
CDR3: CASSLDRAGTVYQETQYF

D: TRBD1
J: TRBJ2-4
V: TRBV5-4
size: -
DNA: TGTGCCAGCAGCTTGGAACCTCAGGGGGCAGGGAAAAACATTCAGTACTTC
CDR3: CASSLEPQGAGKNIQYF

D: TRBD1
J: TRBJ1-1
V: TRBV18
size: few
DNA: TGTGCCAGCTCAATAGGACAGGGGCGGACGAACACTGAAGCTTTCTTT
CDR3: CASSIGQGRTNTEAFF

D: -
J: TRBJ1-4
V: TRBV6-1
size: few
DNA: TGTGCCAGCAGTGACCCTGACAGTAAACTGTTTTTT
CDR3: CASSDPDSKLFF

D: TRBD1
J: TRBJ1-1
V: TRBV28
size: many
DNA: TGTGCCAGCAGTTTATTGGGACAGGGGGCCATCGGGAACACTGAAGCTTTCTTT
CDR3: CASSLLGQGAIGNTEAFF

D: TRBD1
J: TRBJ1-3
V: TRBV5-5
size: -
DNA: TGTGCCAGCAGCTGGGGTCCGGGACAGGGGAACGGAAACACCATATATTTT
CDR3: CASSWGPGQGNGNTIYF

D: -
J: TRBJ2-1
V: TRBV19
size: -
DNA: TGTGCCAGTAGTATAGATGGTTCTTGGACAGACACAGTGACAGAGCAGTTCTTC
CDR3: CASSIDGSWTDTVTEQFF

D: TRBD1
J: TRBJ1-1
V: TRBV6-2/TRBV6-3
size: -
DNA: TGTGCCAGCAGTTCGACAGGGTTGAGGGAAGCTTTCTTT
CDR3: CASSSTGLREAFF

D: -
J: TRBJ1-2
V: TRBV19
size: -
DNA: TGTGCCAGTTCATACAGCAGGGCTGGCTACACCTTC
CDR3: CASSYSRAGYTF

D: -
J: TRBJ1-3
V: TRBV5-1
size: once
DNA: TGCGCCAGCAGCCCGGGAAACACCATATATTTT
CDR3: CASSPGNTIYF

D: -
J: TRBJ2-1
V: TRBV4-1
size: -
DNA: TGCGCCAGCAGCCAGCCCCGGCAGGGGCGTTCCTACAATGAGCAGTTCTTC
CDR3: CASSQPRQGRSYNEQFF

D: TRBD2
J: TRBJ2-7
V: TRBV7-8
size: -
DNA: TGTGCCAGCAGCTTCGGACTAGCGGGAAACTACGAGCAGTACTTC
CDR3: CASSFGLAGNYEQYF

D: -
J: TRBJ1-4
V: TRBV5-6
size: -
DNA: TGTGCCAGCAGCGTGTATACGGCAGGTACCGAAAAACTGTTTTTT
CDR3: CASSVYTAGTEKLFF

D: -
J: TRBJ2-5
V: TRBV9
size: -
DNA: TGTGCCAGCAGCCCAACAGGGATGGAGACCCAGTACTTC
CDR3: CASSPTGMETQYF

D: -
J: TRBJ2-7
V: TRBV29-1
size: few
DNA: TGCAGCGTTGTATTCTACGAGCAGTACTTC
CDR3: CSVVFYEQYF

D: -
J: TRBJ2-5
V: TRBV2
size: -
DNA: TGTGCCAGCAGCCCAGGGGCGACCCAAGAGACCCAGTACTTC
CDR3: CASSPGATQETQYF

D: -
J: TRBJ1-2
V: TRBV14
size: -
DNA: TGTGCCAGCAGCCAAGTTCGGGGAGGGAACTATGGCTACACCTTC
CDR3: CASSQVRGGNYGYTF

D: -
J: TRBJ2-5
V: TRBV28
size: -
DNA: TGTGCCAGCAGTTTAAGAGGGTTGGAGACCCAGTACTTC
CDR3: CASSLRGLETQYF